Each of the 6 T cell receptor beta chains below was sequenced from the same sample in a study of radiotherapy plus CTLA-4 blockade in lung cancer. Measured with immunoSEQ multiplex PCR; TCRdb has only the in-frame clones, and not every one. The sample includes 70,000 to 90,000 clones, 70% to 90% of them seen just once. Sequenced material: peripheral blood, taken from a patient treated with radiotherapy plus ipilimumab. All receptors derive from a human donor with non-small cell lung cancer who had stable disease on radiotherapy plus ipilimumab.

This clone has only a few counts. The V call is TRBV28, the J call TRBJ2-1; the match to TRBD2 covers 12 bases. The CDR3 has 19 residues. J lost 8 bases, V lost 6 bases, and 20 bases had no gene match. The germline gives CDR1 MDHEN, CDR2 SYDVKM. The CDR3 region is CASRSELAGGPFLRDEQFF. DNA of the CDR3: TGTGCCAGCAGATCCGAGCTAGCGGGGGGGCCGTTTCTCCGGGATGAGCAGTTCTTC. Full variable domain (remainder filled in from reference TRBV28 and TRBJ2-1): DVKVTQSSRYLVKRTGEKVFLECVQDMDHENMFWYRQDPGLGLRLIYFSYDVKMKEKGDIPEGYSVSREKKERFSLILESASTNQTSMYLCASRSELAGGPFLRDEQFFGPGTRLTVL.

The chain employs TRBV6-1 and TRBJ1-1, with TRBD1 identical over 9 bases. This CDR3 is built from 13 residues. Germline lookup yields CDR1 MNHNS and CDR2 SASEGT. The V and J ends lost 6 bases and 8 bases, in that order; junction bases with no gene match: 7. The CDR3 bases are TGTGCCAGCAGGTATACAGGGGGCGAAGAAGCTTTCTTT. It is translated as CASRYTGGEEAFF.

This chain links TRBV7-9 with TRBJ1-1; D is unclear. The germline V gene encodes CDR1 SEHNR and CDR2 FQNEAQ (reference sequence). V lost 5 bases to trimming and J lost 4 bases, with 11 bases between them. The CDR3 runs 13 residues. The CDR3 is CASSRREGTEAFF. In DNA, the CDR3 is TGTGCCAGCAGCCGGCGGGAGGGCACTGAAGCTTTCTTT.

The V call is TRBV19, the J call TRBJ1-1, with a weak D call TRBD1 (5 bases). The CDR3 is 16 amino acids. In germline, CDR1 is LNHDA, CDR2 SQIVND (reference sequence). V was trimmed by 5 bases and J by 1 base, leaving 17 bases between them. Here the CDR3 DNA reads TGTGCCAGTAGTCAGGGACCCCGACTCAAGAACACTGAAGCTTTCTTT. Protein product: CASSQGPRLKNTEAFF.

The chain is built from TRBV4-2 and TRBJ2-5; 10 bases match TRBD2. This CDR3 region has 18 residues. Germline V gives CDR1 LGHNA, CDR2 YNFKEQ. Losses at the gene ends were 0 bases for V and 2 bases for J; bases not matched to a gene: 9. CDR3 amino acids: CASSQDGGAGGRQETQYF. CDR3 bases: TGTGCCAGCAGCCAAGATGGGGGAGCGGGGGGGAGGCAAGAGACCCAGTACTTC.

V is TRBV6-6 and J is TRBJ2-5; 13 bases align to TRBD2. This CDR3 region has 15 residues. Germline loops: CDR1 MNHNY, CDR2 SVGAGI (reference sequence). With 4 bases clipped from V and 10 bases from J, the junction kept 9 bases outside the gene matches. Here the CDR3 reads CASSFRTSGSGDQYF. In nucleotides, the CDR3 is TGTGCCAGCAGTTTTAGGACTAGCGGGAGTGGGGACCAGTACTTC.